The clone carrying this TCR beta chain was seen a handful of times. V was clipped by 0 bases and J by 7 bases, with 11 bases between them. The CDR3 sequence is 14 residues long. CDR1 and CDR2 from the germline V gene are SGHRS and YFSETQ. Preparing the TCRbeta library involved the use of unique molecular identifiers. TCRdb recomputed calls from the PCR reads with MiXCR, one row per CDR3 protein. Of 350,000 to 400,000 distinct CDR3 sequences listed, over 20% are singletons. These data come from a study of T-cell reconstitution after alpha-beta-depleted transplantation in children. The chain couples TRBV5-1 to TRBJ2-1, with a possible D match to TRBD1 (7 bases). The sequencing used PBMCs from the stem cell graft donor, collected from the stem cell graft. The source of this sequence is a human donor who donated a stem cell graft to a child with acute myeloid leukemia. The CDR3 nucleotides read TGCGCCAGCAGCTTGGGGTCAGGGGGGAATGAGCAGTTCTTC. Its protein is CASSLGSGGNEQFF.